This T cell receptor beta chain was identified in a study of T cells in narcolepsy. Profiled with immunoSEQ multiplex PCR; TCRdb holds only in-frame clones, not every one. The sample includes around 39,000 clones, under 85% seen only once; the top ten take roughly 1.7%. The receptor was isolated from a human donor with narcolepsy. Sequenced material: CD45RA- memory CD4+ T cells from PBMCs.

In nucleotides, the CDR3 is TGTGCCAGCACTGTCGGGGGGTTTGAAAAACTGTTTTTT. Translating it yields CASTVGGFEKLFF. This chain connects TRBV28 to TRBJ1-4, with TRBD1 as a possible D gene (5 bases). Looked up from germline, CDR1 is MDHEN and CDR2 is SYDVKM. The V and J ends lost 7 bases and 7 bases respectively, with 13 bases between them. This CDR3 is 13 amino acids long.